Below, 6 T cell receptor beta chains from the same sample are listed, as sequenced in a study of T cells in Graves' hyperthyroidism and ophthalmopathy. There were TCR beta CDR3 regions amplified from RNA transcripts. TCR CDR3 underwent first-round RT-PCR with the HTBI primer set. TCRdb reprocessed the multiplex PCR reads via MiXCR and lists one record per CDR3 protein. The sample has approximately 690,000 distinct CDR3 sequences, around 20% seen once. Sample: blood. The receptors originated from a man aged 25-45 years with Graves' ophthalmopathy.

This clonotype was detected ten times or more. The chain recombines TRBV6-5 with TRBJ2-5; D unresolved. CDR3 length equals 13 residues. V lost 2 bases, J lost 5 bases, and 9 bases lay in between. The germline V gene encodes CDR1 MNHEY and CDR2 SVGAGI. The CDR3 sequence is CASSYGRMETQYF. CDR3 coding DNA: TGTGCCAGCAGTTACGGCCGGATGGAGACCCAGTACTTC.

The sample holds a few counts of this clonotype. This sequence joins TRBV28 and TRBJ2-5; 11 nucleotides agree with TRBD1. Per the germline V gene, CDR1 is MDHEN and CDR2 is SYDVKM. J gave up 5 bases and V 5 bases, and 7 bases lay outside the gene matches. The CDR3 is 15 amino acids. In nucleotides, the CDR3 is TGTGCCAGCAGTCCATGGACAGGGGGCGGGGAGACCCAGTACTTC. Protein: CASSPWTGGGETQYF.

The V and J genes are TRBV6-1 and TRBJ1-2; a possible D gene is TRBD1 (5 bases). Germline CDR1 MNHNS, CDR2 SASEGT. The V end lost 5 bases, the J end lost 5 bases, and 9 bases lay between the germline ends. There are 12 residues in the CDR3. This chain's CDR3 is CASSPGLYGYTF. The CDR3 region has the DNA TGTGCCAGCAGTCCGGGACTGTATGGCTACACCTTC.

Many counts were recorded for this clonotype. The rearrangement joins TRBV30 to TRBJ2-3; D is possibly TRBD2 (6 bases). Germline V gene data show CDR1 as GTSNPN and CDR2 as SVGIG (reference sequence). The ends were cut back, 1 base at V and 3 bases at J, with 14 bases in the middle. This CDR3 has 15 residues. For the CDR3, the DNA is TGTGCCTGGAGTGGCTGGGAGGAGAAGACAGATACGCAGTATTTT. It specifies CAWSGWEEKTDTQYF.

The chain links TRBV6-1 to TRBJ1-1; D might be TRBD1 (5 bases). CDR3 size: 14 residues. From germline, CDR1 is MNHNS and CDR2 SASEGT. V was clipped by 8 bases and J by 1 base, with 14 bases between them. The chain's CDR3 is CASHRDGGNTEAFF. CDR3 DNA: TGTGCCAGCCACCGGGACGGCGGGAACACTGAAGCTTTCTTT.

Notes on this clonotype: Possible read error: a much larger clone is one base away. The V call is TRBV28, the J call TRBJ1-5; D is ambiguous. This CDR3 has 14 residues. CDR1 and CDR2 from the germline V gene are MDHEN and SYDVKM. CDR3 loop: CASSFGSSNRPQHF. The CDR3 bases are TGTGCCAGCAGTTTTGGGAGTAGCAATCGGCCCCAGCATTTT.